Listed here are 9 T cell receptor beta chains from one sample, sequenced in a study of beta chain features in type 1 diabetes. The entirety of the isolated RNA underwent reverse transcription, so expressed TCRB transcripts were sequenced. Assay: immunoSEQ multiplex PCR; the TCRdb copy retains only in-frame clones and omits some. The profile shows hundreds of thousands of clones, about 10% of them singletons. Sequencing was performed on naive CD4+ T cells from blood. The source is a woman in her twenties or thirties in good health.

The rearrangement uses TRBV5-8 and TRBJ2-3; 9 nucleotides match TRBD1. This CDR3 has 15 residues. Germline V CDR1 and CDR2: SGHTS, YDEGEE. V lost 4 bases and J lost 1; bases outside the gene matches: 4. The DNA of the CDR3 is TGTGCCAGCAGCCGGACAGGGGAGCGCACAGATACGCAGTATTTT. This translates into CASSRTGERTDTQYF.

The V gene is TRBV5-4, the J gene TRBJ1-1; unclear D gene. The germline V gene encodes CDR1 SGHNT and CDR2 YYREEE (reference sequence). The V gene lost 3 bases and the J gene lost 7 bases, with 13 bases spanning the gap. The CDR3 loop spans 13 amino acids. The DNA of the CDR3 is TGTGCCAGCAGCTCGACGAACAGAGATGAAGCTTTCTTT. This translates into CASSSTNRDEAFF.

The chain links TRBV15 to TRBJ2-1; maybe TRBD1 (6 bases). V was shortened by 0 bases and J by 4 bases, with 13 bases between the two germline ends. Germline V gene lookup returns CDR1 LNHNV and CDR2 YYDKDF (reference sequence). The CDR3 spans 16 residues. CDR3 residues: CATSRDARGYYNEQFF. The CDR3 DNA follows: TGTGCCACCAGCAGAGATGCCAGGGGATATTACAATGAGCAGTTCTTC.

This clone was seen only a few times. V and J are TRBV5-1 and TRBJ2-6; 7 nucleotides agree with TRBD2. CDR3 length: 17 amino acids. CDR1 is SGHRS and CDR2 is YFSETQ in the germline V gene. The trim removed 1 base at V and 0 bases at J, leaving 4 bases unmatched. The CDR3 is CASSLNSGISGANVLTF. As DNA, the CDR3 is TGCGCCAGCAGCTTGAACAGCGGGATCTCTGGGGCCAACGTCCTGACTTTC.

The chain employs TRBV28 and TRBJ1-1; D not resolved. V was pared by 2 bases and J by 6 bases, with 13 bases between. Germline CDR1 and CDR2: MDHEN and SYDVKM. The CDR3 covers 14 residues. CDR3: CASSLGQLLAEAFF. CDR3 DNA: TGTGCCAGCAGTTTAGGGCAGTTATTGGCTGAAGCTTTCTTT.

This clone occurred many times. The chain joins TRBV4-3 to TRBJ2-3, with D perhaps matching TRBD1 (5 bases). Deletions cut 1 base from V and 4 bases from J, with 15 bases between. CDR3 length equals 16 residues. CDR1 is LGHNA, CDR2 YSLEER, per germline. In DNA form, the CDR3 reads TGCGCCAGCAGCCAAGCCCCCCAGGGCGGTGCAGATACGCAGTATTTT. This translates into CASSQAPQGGADTQYF.

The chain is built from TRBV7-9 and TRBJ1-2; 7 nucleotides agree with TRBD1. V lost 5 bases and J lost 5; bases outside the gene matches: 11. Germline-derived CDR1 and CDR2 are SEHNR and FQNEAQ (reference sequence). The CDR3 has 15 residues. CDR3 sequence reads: CASSQTRTGGYGYTF. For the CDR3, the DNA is TGTGCCAGCAGCCAGACTCGGACAGGTGGATATGGCTACACCTTC.

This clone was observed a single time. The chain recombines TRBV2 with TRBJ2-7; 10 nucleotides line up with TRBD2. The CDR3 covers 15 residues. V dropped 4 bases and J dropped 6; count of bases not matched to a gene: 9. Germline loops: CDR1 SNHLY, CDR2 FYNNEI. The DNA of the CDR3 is TGTGCCAGCAGTGTCGGGCTAGCGGGAGAGCGCGAGCAGTACTTC. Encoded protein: CASSVGLAGEREQYF.

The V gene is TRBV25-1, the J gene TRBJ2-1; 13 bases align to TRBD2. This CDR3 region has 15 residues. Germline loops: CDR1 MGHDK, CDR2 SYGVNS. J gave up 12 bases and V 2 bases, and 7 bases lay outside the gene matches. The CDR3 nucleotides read TGTGCCAGCAGTGAAACAGGGACTAGCGGGATGGGGCAGTTCTTC. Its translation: CASSETGTSGMGQFF.